This T cell receptor (beta chain) was recovered during a study of radiation and T cells in renal cell carcinoma. The table came from immunoSEQ multiplex PCR; TCRdb's copy has only in-frame clones and leaves some out. This sample has under 35,000 clones, with approximately 84% found just once. V was cut by 4 bases and J by 3 bases, with 14 bases left in between. Germline V CDR1 and CDR2: LGHNA, YSLEER. There are 15 residues in the CDR3. Points from the study as a whole: Top tumor clonotypes rose in blood 2 weeks post-radiation, then contracted.

Sample time point: blood 4 weeks post-SBRT, at nephrectomy. Treatment in this sample: 15 Gy SBRT to primary tumor, nephrectomy 4 weeks later. Blood was sampled at baseline, 2 weeks and 4 weeks after SBRT. The tumor was a clear cell renal cell carcinoma. This clone was found once. Antigen unknown. The sequence came from a man aged 60 to 75 with renal cell carcinoma. Material: blood, obtained from a patient whose treatment included radiotherapy and nephrectomy. V is TRBV4-3 and J is TRBJ2-3; unclear D gene. This chain's CDR3 is CASSRIAVDTDTQYF. The CDR3 nucleotides read TGCGCCAGCAGCCGGATTGCCGTTGATACAGATACGCAGTATTTT.